This passage covers 12 T cell receptor beta chains from one sample sequenced in a study of siplizumab effects on memory and regulatory T cells. Assay used: immunoSEQ multiplex PCR; TCRdb lists only in-frame clones, some missing. The sample consists of around 100,000 clones, about 90% of them appearing once. The material sequenced was CD4+ T cells sorted from blood. These receptors came from a human donor in good health.

This clone was seen once. The chain recombines TRBV4-2 with TRBJ2-7, with TRBD2 identical over 12 bases. Germline V gene data show CDR1 as LGHNA and CDR2 as YNFKEQ. Trimming cost V 4 bases and J 4 bases; bases outside gene matches: 8. This CDR3 comprises 16 residues. The CDR3 loop is CASSREWTSGAYEQYF. DNA for the CDR3: TGTGCCAGCAGCCGAGAATGGACTAGCGGGGCTTACGAGCAGTACTTC.

The chain carries TRBV7-2 and TRBJ1-3; the D gene is possibly TRBD1 (5 bases). The CDR3 is 14 residues long. The V and J ends lost 4 bases and 0 bases respectively, with 7 bases between them. Per germline, CDR1 SGHTA and CDR2 FQGNSA. For the CDR3, the DNA is TGTGCCAGCAGCTGGGGACTCTCTGGAAACACCATATATTTT. Its protein is CASSWGLSGNTIYF.

The chain employs TRBV7-7 and TRBJ1-1; 7 positions agree with TRBD1. From germline, CDR1 is SSHAT and CDR2 FNYEAQ (reference sequence). This CDR3 is 14 amino acids long. J lost 3 bases, V lost 6 bases, and 7 bases had no gene match. CDR3 sequence (DNA): TGTGCCAGCAGTCGGCGACAGGGTGACACTGAAGCTTTCTTT. Its protein product is CASSRRQGDTEAFF.

This sequence joins TRBV18 and TRBJ1-1; the match to TRBD1 covers 11 bases. V shed 8 bases and J 4 bases; nucleotides not matched to a gene: 9. There are 15 residues in the CDR3. Germline assignment: CDR1 KGHSH and CDR2 LQKENI. Written as DNA, the CDR3 is TGTGCCAGCCCCCGAGTGGGACAGGGGGGCACTGAAGCTTTCTTT. This encodes CASPRVGQGGTEAFF.

The J gene is TRBJ2-6, the V gene TRBV28, with a possible D match to TRBD2 (6 bases). Germline CDR1 MDHEN, CDR2 SYDVKM. CDR3 size: 16 residues. The V and J ends lost 8 bases and 1 base respectively, with 15 bases between them. This chain's CDR3 is CASRDSTSSGANVLTF. In DNA, the CDR3 is TGTGCCAGCCGGGACTCTACGTCGTCTGGGGCCAACGTCCTGACTTTC. Using reference TRBV28 and TRBJ2-6 for the parts outside the CDR3, the full variable domain is DVKVTQSSRYLVKRTGEKVFLECVQDMDHENMFWYRQDPGLGLRLIYFSYDVKMKEKGDIPEGYSVSREKKERFSLILESASTNQTSMYLCASRDSTSSGANVLTFGAGSRLTVL.

Details on this clone: The same CDR3 arises from other DNA sequences in this sample as well. The rearrangement joins TRBV18 to TRBJ1-4, with unresolved D. Germline values: CDR1 KGHSH, CDR2 LQKENI. Trimming left V 2 bases short and J 0 bases short, with 4 bases between. The CDR3 is 14 residues long. This chain's CDR3 is CASSPGATNEKLFF. The CDR3 nucleotides are TGTGCCAGCTCACCAGGGGCAACTAATGAAAAACTGTTTTTT.

The gene calls are TRBV19 and TRBJ2-5, with 11 bases matching TRBD2. The germline V gene encodes CDR1 LNHDA and CDR2 SQIVND (reference sequence). This CDR3 is 16 amino acids long. The ends lost 3 bases at V and 2 bases at J; junction bases unmatched: 5. CDR3 coding DNA: TGTGCCAGTAGTATGACTAGCGGGGTAGGTCAAGAGACCCAGTACTTC. It is translated as CASSMTSGVGQETQYF.

The chain couples TRBV7-3 to TRBJ2-2; TRBD2 is a possible D gene (5 bases). This CDR3 has 15 residues. Germline assignment: CDR1 SGHTA and CDR2 FQGTGA. The V end was cut by 4 bases, the J end by 1 base, with 10 bases between. The CDR3 here is CASSWSGGNTGELFF. Written as DNA, the CDR3 is TGTGCCAGCAGCTGGAGCGGAGGGAACACCGGGGAGCTGTTTTTT.

This sequence joins TRBV5-1 and TRBJ1-4, with D unclear. Germline CDR1 is SGHRS and CDR2 is YFSETQ. V was trimmed by 0 bases and J by 1 base, leaving 13 bases between them. This CDR3 has 17 amino acids. DNA for the CDR3: TGCGCCAGCAGCTTGGAGGGAGTAAGGTTAACTAATGAAAAACTGTTTTTT. Amino acid sequence: CASSLEGVRLTNEKLFF.

This clone is labeled medium-sized. The chain carries TRBV2 and TRBJ1-5; D not certain. Germline CDR1 SNHLY, CDR2 FYNNEI. Trimming shortened V by 8 bases and J by 3 bases, and 8 bases separated the two germline ends. This CDR3 has 12 residues. CDR3: CASGLINQPQHF. In DNA, the CDR3 is TGTGCCAGCGGACTCATCAATCAGCCCCAGCATTTT.

The chain has TRBV11-3 and TRBJ1-1; a possible D gene is TRBD1 (5 bases). This CDR3 is built from 12 residues. Deletions cut 5 bases from V and 5 bases from J, with 9 bases between. Germline V gives CDR1 SGHNT, CDR2 YENEEA. The CDR3 here is CASSRGGTEAFF. DNA of the CDR3: TGTGCCAGCAGCCGGGGGGGGACTGAAGCTTTCTTT.

Note on this clone: Relative to the germline gene, one junction end is altered; a read error may explain this. The V call is TRBV4-2, the J call TRBJ1-2; 7 bases fit TRBD1. This CDR3 comprises 15 residues. Germline CDR1 LGHNA, CDR2 YNFKEQ. The CDR3 DNA sequence: TGTGCCAGCAGCCAGGAAAGACAGGGCCTCTATGACTACACCTTC. Translated, it gives CASSQERQGLYDYTF.